The present entry profiles one T cell receptor beta chain with its context. Its antigen remains unknown. Use of 60 Vbeta and 13 Jbeta primers characterized the PCR. Some clones are missing from TCRdb's copy, which holds only in-frame ones; the method was immunoSEQ multiplex PCR. In the table there are fewer than 250,000 clones, 60% to 80% of which are singletons. This sample is drawn from a study of cytomegalovirus exposure and HLA in healthy donors. Study-wide background: Of several hundred genotyped donors, about 80% grouped in the Caucasian-associated ancestry cluster. General observations from the study: CMV serostatus alone was available as immune exposure information. The authors assumed roughly uniform sequencing depth across donors for presence/absence analyses.

CDR3 length: 14 residues. Germline CDR1 and CDR2: MNHEY and SVGAGI. The junction had 5 bases not matched to a gene; V was cut back by 5 bases and J by 5 bases. Sequencing was done on a sample of PBMCs. This TCR was recovered from a male donor in good health and CMV-seronegative. The chain carries TRBV6-5 and TRBJ2-3, with 9 nucleotides matching TRBD2. CDR3 sequence (DNA): TGTGCCAGCAGTACCGGGACTAGCTTAGATACGCAGTATTTT. Encoded protein: CASSTGTSLDTQYF.